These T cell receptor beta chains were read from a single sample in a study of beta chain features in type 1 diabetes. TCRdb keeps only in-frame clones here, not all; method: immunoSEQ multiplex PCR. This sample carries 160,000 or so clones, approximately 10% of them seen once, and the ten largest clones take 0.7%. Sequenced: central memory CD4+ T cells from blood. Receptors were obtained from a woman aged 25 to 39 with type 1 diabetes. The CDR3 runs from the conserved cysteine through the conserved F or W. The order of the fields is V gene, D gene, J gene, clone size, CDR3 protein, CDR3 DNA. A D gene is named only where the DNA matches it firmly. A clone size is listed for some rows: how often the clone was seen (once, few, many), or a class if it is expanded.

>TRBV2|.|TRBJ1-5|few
CASRETVSGNQPQHF
TGTGCCAGCAGGGAGACAGTATCAGGCAATCAGCCCCAGCATTTT
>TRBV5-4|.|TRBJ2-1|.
CASSLTSGTGSFNEQFF
TGTGCCAGCAGCTTGACGTCCGGGACTGGGAGTTTCAATGAGCAGTTCTTC
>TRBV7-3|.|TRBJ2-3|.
CASSPPGSDTQYF
TGTGCCAGCAGCCCCCCTGGCTCAGATACGCAGTATTTT
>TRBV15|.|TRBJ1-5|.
CATSRVWEGQPQHF
TGTGCCACCAGCAGAGTCTGGGAGGGTCAGCCCCAGCATTTT
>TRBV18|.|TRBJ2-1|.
CASSPSQGSEDEQFF
TGTGCCAGCTCACCGTCGCAGGGGTCGGAGGATGAGCAGTTCTTC
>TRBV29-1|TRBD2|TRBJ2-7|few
CSVEIRAGGTYEQYF
TGCAGCGTTGAAATACGGGCGGGAGGTACCTACGAGCAGTACTTC
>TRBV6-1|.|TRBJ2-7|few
CASSEAGRYEQYF
TGTGCCAGCAGTGAAGCGGGCCGTTACGAGCAGTACTTC
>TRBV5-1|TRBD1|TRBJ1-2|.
CASSEGQGVYYGYTF
TGCGCCAGCAGCGAGGGACAGGGTGTTTACTATGGCTACACCTTC
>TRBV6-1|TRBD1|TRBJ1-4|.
CAANTGQGEGKLFF
TGTGCCGCCAACACGGGACAGGGCGAGGGGAAACTGTTTTTT
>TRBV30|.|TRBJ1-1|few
CAWSVRGLNTEAFF
TGTGCCTGGAGTGTAAGGGGACTCAACACTGAAGCTTTCTTT
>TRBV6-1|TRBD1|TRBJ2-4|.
CASSWQGAAKNIQYF
TGTGCCAGCAGTTGGCAGGGGGCTGCCAAAAACATTCAGTACTTC